This T cell receptor (beta chain) was documented in a study of shared clonotypes between healthy human individuals. Generated by immunoSEQ multiplex PCR, the TCRdb table keeps only in-frame clones and is missing some. The table shows roughly 300,000 clones, with around 79% occurring only once. Germline CDR1 is WNHNN and CDR2 is SYGVQD (reference sequence). Trimming pared 4 bases from V and 2 bases from J, leaving 10 bases between. CDR3 length: 14 amino acids. This TCR was sampled from a man aged 25 to 40 in good health. V usage is TRBV10-1 and J usage is TRBJ2-3; perhaps D is TRBD1 or TRBD2 (5 bases each). The sample comprised memory CD4+ T cells sorted from blood. As for subset: CD45RA-negative fraction. In nucleotides, the CDR3 is TGCGCCAGCAGTGTGAGGGGACCCACAGATACGCAGTATTTT. Its protein product is CASSVRGPTDTQYF.